This T cell receptor beta chain originates from a study of cytomegalovirus exposure and HLA in healthy donors. Study in general: Among the approximately 420 donors who were genotyped, 81% fell in the genetic ancestry cluster that is associated with self-reported Caucasian donors. The study, taken as a whole, reports: Analyzed later, association rates of TCRs varied across HLA loci, with DRB1 most and HLA-C fewest. Most TCR beta V segments were productive about 87% or about 30% of the time in an earlier analysis.

The CDR3 is made up of 14 amino acids. Germline CDR1 reads SGHAT; CDR2 reads FQNNGV. V lost 1 base and J lost 3, with 9 bases in between. About this clone itself: What it binds is unknown.

Regarding donors, all were healthy bone marrow donors. The study ran its PCR with 60 Vbeta and 13 Jbeta primers. This table comes from immunoSEQ multiplex PCR, and its TCRdb copy is limited to in-frame clones, with some not included. The data contain about 110,000 clones, approximately 83% of them singletons. The chain employs TRBV11-2 and TRBJ1-2; D is possibly TRBD1 (5 bases). Sequencing was performed on PBMCs. This clonotype was sampled from a woman aged 18-29 years in good health and CMV-seronegative. The CDR3, as DNA: TGTGCCAGCAGCTTAGCAGGGTGGGACTATGGCTACACCTTC. Its protein is CASSLAGWDYGYTF.